The clone carrying this T cell receptor (beta chain) has a count of ten or more. Antigen specificity is unknown. RNA transcripts provided the source from which TCR beta CDR3 regions were amplified. HTBI primers were the set used in a first-round RT-PCR of the TCR CDR3. TCRdb reprocessed the multiplex PCR reads with MiXCR, giving one entry per CDR3 protein. The sample yields around 300,000 distinct CDR3 sequences, roughly 13% seen once. It was uncontrolled infection, other autoimmune disease, pregnancy or lactation that excluded patients. The data are from a study of T cells in Graves' hyperthyroidism and ophthalmopathy. Points from the study as a whole: Blood also held most thyroid clonotypes expanded beyond 0.001.

Germline-derived CDR1 and CDR2 are KGHSY and FQNENV. V was pared by 6 bases and J by 4 bases, with 15 bases between. This CDR3 region has 14 residues. The source is a woman aged 40-49 years with Graves' hyperthyroidism. V gene TRBV16 combines with J gene TRBJ1-1; no clear D gene. Sequencing used blood. The CDR3 DNA follows: TGTGCCAGCAGGCCAGGACTAATGGCCACTGAAGCTTTCTTT. Translation gives CASRPGLMATEAFF. The entire variable domain, with the rest obtained from reference TRBV16 and TRBJ1-1, is as follows: GEEVAQTPKHLVRGEGQKAKLYCAPIKGHSYVFWYQQVLKNEFKFLISFQNENVFDETGMPKERFSAKCLPNSPCSLEIQATKLEDSAVYFCASRPGLMATEAFFGQGTRLTVV.